This TCR beta chain was sequenced during a study of cytomegalovirus exposure and HLA in healthy donors. Study observations and caveats: An apparent linkage of common viral pathogens to several of the most significant clusters emerged in a later analysis.

As concerns this clone: What it recognizes is unknown.

The CDR3 has 15 amino acids. Looked up from germline, CDR1 is LNHDA and CDR2 is SQIVND (reference sequence). The trim removed 7 bases at V and 8 bases at J, leaving 16 bases unmatched. PCR primers comprised 60 Vbeta and 13 Jbeta primers. Generated by immunoSEQ multiplex PCR, the TCRdb table keeps only in-frame clones and is missing some. Of about 190,000 clones detected, roughly three quarters appear once; the ten largest clones hold around 1.6%. This chain connects TRBV19 to TRBJ1-2, with TRBD1 matching 7 bases. The receptor's source is a woman under 30 in good health and CMV-seronegative. What was sequenced was PBMCs. The CDR3 DNA follows: TGTGCCAGTACTTTGGACAGGCGTCTTTCTGGAGGCTACACCTTC. Translation: CASTLDRRLSGGYTF. Filled out from reference TRBV19 and TRBJ1-2, the complete variable domain reads DGGITQSPKYLFRKEGQNVTLSCEQNLNHDAMYWYRQDPGQGLRLIYYSQIVNDFQKGDIAEGYSVSREKKESFPLTVTSAQKNPTAFYLCASTLDRRLSGGYTFGSGTRLTVV.